This TCR beta chain was obtained from a study of blood T cell repertoires in COVID-19. Across the whole study: PBMCs, B-cell-depleted T cells, or T cells provided the cDNA or gDNA that made up the material.

Cohort 3 recovery required two negative PCRs, clearance, or symptom resolution. V dropped 5 bases and J dropped 6; count of bases not matched to a gene: 9. In germline, CDR1 is SGHAT, CDR2 FQNNGV. There are 15 residues in the CDR3. This clone was seen only a few times. The method was immunoSEQ multiplex PCR; TCRdb's version includes in-frame clones alone and lacks a portion of them. This sample has 320,000 or so clones, with less than 90% found just once. The V and J genes are TRBV11-2 and TRBJ1-1; 10 positions match TRBD1. Sequencing was performed on PBMCs or T cells enriched from blood (not recorded which). This receptor was taken from a woman under 40 who had recovered from COVID-19. CDR3 protein: CASSLGQGGMPEAFF. CDR3 in DNA: TGTGCCAGCAGCCTTGGACAGGGGGGTATGCCTGAAGCTTTCTTT.